The 18 T cell receptor beta chains below were found in one sample sequenced in a study of shared clonotypes between healthy human individuals. Measured with immunoSEQ multiplex PCR; TCRdb has only the in-frame clones, and not every one. The sample lists about 1.5 million clones, approximately 98% seen once, with less than 0.55% in the top ten. The sequencing sample was made of naive CD4+ T cells sorted from blood. The subset was: CD45RA+ positively selected. The receptors were gathered from a man aged 25 to 45 in good health.

CDR3 in amino acids: CASSSPSQPQHF. CDR3 DNA: TGTGCCAGCAGCTCCCCAAGTCAGCCCCAGCATTTT. The genes are TRBV7-2 and TRBJ1-5, with D unclear. The germline V and J ends were trimmed by 4 bases and 6 bases, with 7 bases remaining between them. CDR3 size: 12 residues. The germline V gene encodes CDR1 SGHTA and CDR2 FQGNSA.

The sample holds one count of this clone. This rearrangement joins TRBV18 to TRBJ2-7; TRBD1 matches 7 bases. V was clipped by 4 bases and J by 7 bases; unmatched bases: 10. The CDR3 contains 14 residues. Germline CDR1 KGHSH, CDR2 LQKENI. DNA for the CDR3: TGTGCCAGCTCACTAAAGACAGGGACGGGGGAGCAGTACTTC. It translates to CASSLKTGTGEQYF.

The genes are TRBV10-2 and TRBJ2-3, with TRBD2 matching over 8 bases. CDR1 is WSHSY and CDR2 is SAAADI in the germline V gene. Unmatched junction bases numbered 13, after V lost 5 bases and J lost 3 bases. The CDR3 is 17 residues long. The CDR3 DNA sequence: TGCGCCAGCAGTTTACAAAGCGGGAGAGGGGGGACAGATACGCAGTATTTT. Protein sequence: CASSLQSGRGGTDTQYF.

J is TRBJ2-3 and V is TRBV18; 8 nucleotides line up with TRBD1. Germline assignment: CDR1 KGHSH and CDR2 LQKENI. The CDR3 is made up of 14 amino acids. V shed 5 bases, J shed 4 bases, and the junction held 5 bases outside the gene matches. The CDR3 reads CASSSWTGSDTQYF. The CDR3 nucleotides are TGTGCCAGCTCATCCTGGACAGGGTCAGATACGCAGTATTTT. The full variable domain, in which reference TRBV18 and TRBJ2-3 provide the parts outside the CDR3, is NAGVMQNPRHLVRRRGQEARLRCSPMKGHSHVYWYRQLPEEGLKFMVYLQKENIIDESGMPKERFSAEFPKEGPSILRIQQVVRGDSAAYFCASSSWTGSDTQYFGPGTRLTVL.

The chain joins TRBV29-1 to TRBJ1-1; D not resolved. This CDR3 comprises 13 residues. CDR1 and CDR2 (germline): SQVTM, ANQGSEA. Trimming took 7 bases from V and 5 from J, leaving 17 bases between them. CDR3 sequence (DNA): TGCAGCGCCTTCAAACAACTCGGGACTGAAGCTTTCTTT. Translation gives CSAFKQLGTEAFF.

In this sample, this clone turned up once. This chain joins TRBV5-6 and TRBJ2-1, with TRBD1 matching over 8 bases. Looked up from germline, CDR1 is SGHDT and CDR2 is YYEEEE. V shed 9 bases, J shed 0 bases, and the junction held 14 bases outside the gene matches. The CDR3 is 17 residues long. CDR3 sequence: CATRGLGQPNSYNEQFF. CDR3 sequence (DNA): TGTGCCACCAGGGGGCTGGGACAGCCGAACTCCTACAATGAGCAGTTCTTC.

The chain joins TRBV11-2 to TRBJ2-7; no clear D gene. The CDR3 is 15 residues long. Germline V gives CDR1 SGHAT, CDR2 FQNNGV. V was cut by 1 base and J by 8 bases, with 18 bases left in between. The CDR3 region is CASSLVMGVTDKQYF. DNA for the CDR3: TGTGCCAGCAGCTTAGTAATGGGTGTTACAGATAAGCAGTACTTC. The full variable domain, its missing parts supplied by reference TRBV11-2 and TRBJ2-7, is EAGVAQSPRYKIIEKRQSVAFWCNPISGHATLYWYQQILGQGPKLLIQFQNNGVVDDSQLPKDRFSAERLKGVDSTLKIQPAKLEDSAVYLCASSLVMGVTDKQYFGPGTRLTVT.

The chain carries TRBV7-9 and TRBJ1-4, with TRBD1 matching 9 bases. This CDR3 has 14 residues. The V gene end was trimmed by 6 bases and the J gene end by 5 bases; junction bases not matched to a gene: 4. Germline CDR1 SEHNR, CDR2 FQNEAQ (reference sequence). In DNA, the CDR3 is TGTGCCAGCAGAACAGGGGGCGGAAATGAAAAACTGTTTTTT. This translates into CASRTGGGNEKLFF.

Concerning this clone: Other DNA sequences from this sample encode an identical CDR3 as well. The gene calls are TRBV30 and TRBJ1-1; TRBD1 is a possible D gene (5 bases). Germline V gene sequence: CDR1 GTSNPN, CDR2 SVGIG (reference sequence). CDR3 length: 12 amino acids. Deletions cut 1 base from V and 4 bases from J, with 7 bases between. This CDR3 is CAWSGGGTEAFF. In nucleotides, the CDR3 is TGTGCCTGGAGTGGGGGGGGCACTGAAGCTTTCTTT. The full variable domain, in which reference TRBV30 and TRBJ1-1 provide the parts outside the CDR3, is SQTIHQWPATLVQPVGSPLSLECTVEGTSNPNLYWYRQAAGRGLQLLFYSVGIGQISSEVPQNLSASRPQDRQFILSSKKLLLSDSGFYLCAWSGGGTEAFFGQGTRLTVV.

This rearrangement joins TRBV7-8 to TRBJ2-7; the match to TRBD2 covers 13 bases. The CDR3 runs 16 residues. V lost 5 bases and J lost 1; bases outside the gene matches: 5. In germline, CDR1 is SGHVS, CDR2 FQNEAQ. In DNA form, the CDR3 reads TGTGCCAGCAGCCAAAGGACTAGCGGGAGTTCCTACGAGCAGTACTTC. This codes for CASSQRTSGSSYEQYF.

The rearrangement uses TRBV4-3 and TRBJ2-7, with TRBD2 matching over 11 bases. CDR3 length: 16 amino acids. Looked up from germline, CDR1 is LGHNA and CDR2 is YSLEER. The V and J ends lost 1 base and 5 bases, in that order; junction bases with no gene match: 7. In DNA form, the CDR3 reads TGCGCCAGCAGCCAAGGAACTAGCGGGAGTATTCACGAGCAGTACTTC. Translation: CASSQGTSGSIHEQYF.

The J gene is TRBJ2-3, the V gene TRBV4-1; TRBD2 might be the D (5 bases). In germline, CDR1 is MGHRA, CDR2 YSYEKL. Trimming cost V 2 bases and J 1 base, with 7 bases left between them. The CDR3 has 14 amino acids. CDR3 nucleotides: TGCGCCAGCAGCCAATGGGGAGGCACAGATACGCAGTATTTT. Protein sequence: CASSQWGGTDTQYF.

The chain is built from TRBV19 and TRBJ2-2; 11 bases line up with TRBD2. Losses at the gene ends were 9 bases for V and 6 bases for J; bases not matched to a gene: 6. The CDR3 is 14 amino acids. The germline CDR1 and CDR2 sequences are LNHDA and SQIVND (reference sequence). CDR3 DNA: TGTGCCAGCACTAGCGGGGGAGTGGCCGGGGAGCTGTTTTTT. Translating it yields CASTSGGVAGELFF.

V and J are TRBV19 and TRBJ2-5; 10 nucleotides match TRBD1. The CDR3 totals 15 residues. CDR1 is LNHDA and CDR2 is SQIVND in the germline V gene (reference sequence). The V segment lost 7 bases and the J segment 4 bases; nucleotides outside the gene matches: 9. The CDR3 DNA sequence: TGTGCCAGTAACCCTGGGACAGGGGTTGGAGAGACCCAGTACTTC. It yields the protein CASNPGTGVGETQYF.

The table lists this clone with a few counts. The V and J genes are TRBV1 and TRBJ2-2; the DNA was not compared with TRBD2, the D call given in the table. TRBV1 is described as a pseudogene. The CDR3 runs to 16 residues. In DNA, the CDR3 is TGCACCAGCAGCCAGACTAGCGGGAGAAACACCGGGGAGCTGTTTTTT. This codes for CTSSQTSGRNTGELFF.

CDR3 DNA sequence: TGTGCCAGCAGCTTAGCGACCGGGACACTCTACGAGCAGTACTTC. It translates to CASSLATGTLYEQYF. The chain joins TRBV7-8 to TRBJ2-7; perhaps TRBD1 as D (6 bases). CDR3 length: 15 amino acids. Deletions cut 0 bases from V and 3 bases from J, with 12 bases between. Germline-derived CDR1 and CDR2 are SGHVS and FQNEAQ.

The gene calls are TRBV6-5 and TRBJ2-7; 10 bases map to TRBD2. In germline, CDR1 is MNHEY, CDR2 SVGAGI. The CDR3 has 16 amino acids. V lost 0 bases to trimming and J lost 6 bases; unmatched junction nucleotides: 8. Here the CDR3 DNA reads TGTGCCAGCAGTTACTCGAGCGCCCTAGCGGGAGTCGAGCAGTACTTC. Translating gives CASSYSSALAGVEQYF.

This clone was counted a single time. V gene TRBV11-1 combines with J gene TRBJ2-3; D might be TRBD1 (6 bases). The germline V and J ends were trimmed by 1 base and 0 bases, with 8 bases remaining between them. Germline assignment: CDR1 SGHAT and CDR2 FQDESV (reference sequence). The CDR3 is 15 amino acids. The CDR3, as DNA: TGTGCCAGCAGCTTAGTGGGGGCGAGCACAGATACGCAGTATTTT. Translated: CASSLVGASTDTQYF.